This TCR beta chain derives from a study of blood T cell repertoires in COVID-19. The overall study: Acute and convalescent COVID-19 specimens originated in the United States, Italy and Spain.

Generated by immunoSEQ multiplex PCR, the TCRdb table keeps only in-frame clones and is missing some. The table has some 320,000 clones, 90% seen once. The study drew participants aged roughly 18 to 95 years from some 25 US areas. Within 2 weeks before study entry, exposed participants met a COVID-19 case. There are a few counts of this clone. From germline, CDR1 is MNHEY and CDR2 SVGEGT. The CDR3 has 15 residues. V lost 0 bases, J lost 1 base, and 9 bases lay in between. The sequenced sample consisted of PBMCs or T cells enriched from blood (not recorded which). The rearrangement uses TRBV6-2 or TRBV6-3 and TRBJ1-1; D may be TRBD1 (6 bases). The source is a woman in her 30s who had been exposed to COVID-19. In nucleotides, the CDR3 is TGTGCCAGCAGTTACTCCCGCAGGGGGAACACTGAAGCTTTCTTT. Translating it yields CASSYSRRGNTEAFF.